This T cell receptor beta chain was retrieved from a study of blood T cell repertoires in COVID-19. The wider study: Material from acute and convalescent COVID-19 was sourced from the United States, Italy and Spain. Sample material is recorded as cDNA or gDNA derived from T cells, B-cell-depleted T cells, or PBMCs.

Per the authors' pipeline: Reference gene primer amplification in the assay estimated nucleated cell counts. Measured with immunoSEQ multiplex PCR; TCRdb has only the in-frame clones, and not every one. Clone size and V and J calls were adopted from that table, with D and trimming inferred from the DNA. The sample includes 93,000 or so clones, about 80% of them seen just once. The CDR3 sequence is 13 residues long. V was shortened by 7 bases and J by 7 bases, with 16 bases between the two germline ends. The TCR sequence derives from a human donor in a cohort sampled during active COVID-19. The source material was peripheral blood. The chain joins TRBV12-3 or TRBV12-4 to TRBJ1-1, with D possibly TRBD1 on 6 matching bases. The CDR3 region has the DNA TGTGCCAGCACCTGGCGGGAGGGGGGTGAAGCTTTCTTT. It encodes CASTWREGGEAFF.